This T cell receptor beta chain was sequenced in a study of OX40 agonist ivuxolimab in advanced cancers. Data came from immunoSEQ multiplex PCR; TCRdb stores just in-frame clones and leaves some out. The sample has roughly 80,000 clones, over 75% seen once; the top ten hold more than 0.6%. Study-wide results and limits: The average count of expanded clones was higher among CD8+ T cells than among CD4+.

Concerning this clone itself: Antigen: not known.

Any history of autoimmune disease or systemic immunosuppression disqualified patients. The receptor was isolated from an adult with an advanced solid tumor such as melanoma, head and neck, liver or kidney cancer. Material: CD4+ or CD8+ T cells sorted from blood, obtained in a trial of the OX40 agonist ivuxolimab.

The CDR3 DNA sequence: TGTGCCAGCAGCGCTTCTGGGACAGGGAGGACCGGGGAGCTGTTTTTT. As protein: CASSASGTGRTGELFF. The chain joins TRBV7-2 to TRBJ2-2; 9 bases are shared with TRBD1. CDR1 SGHTA and CDR2 FQGNSA come from the germline V gene. The CDR3 extends over 16 amino acids. J gave up 5 bases and V 5 bases, and 9 bases lay outside the gene matches.